A selection of T cell receptor beta chains follows, all from one sample in a study of blood T cell repertoires in COVID-19. Sequenced by immunoSEQ multiplex PCR; TCRdb stores in-frame clones only, minus some. Of around 140,000 clones listed, roughly 88% are singletons. The sample consisted of peripheral blood. These receptors all come from a man in his fifties with acute or convalescent COVID-19. The CDR3 runs from the conserved cysteine through the conserved F or W. D genes are given only for firm matches. Size is omitted from some rows. Given values are once, few, many or a class for expanded clones.

d_gene | j_gene | abundance | v_gene | CDR3nt | CDR3aa
- | TRBJ2-3 | - | TRBV5-4 | TGTGCCAGCAGCCCGATTAGCGAATCTGCGGATACGCAGTATTTT | CASSPISESADTQYF
- | TRBJ2-4 | - | TRBV28 | TGTGCCAGCAGGCGCGGGACGGGGGACATTCAGTACTTC | CASRRGTGDIQYF
TRBD1 | TRBJ1-5 | - | TRBV7-2 | TGTGCCAGCAGCCTAGAGGGGGCGCTACGCCAGCCCCAGCATTTT | CASSLEGALRQPQHF
- | TRBJ2-6 | - | TRBV5-4 | TGTGCCAGCAGCTTCGGATCAGTCCCGGGCTCTGGGGCCAACGTCCTGACTTTC | CASSFGSVPGSGANVLTF
- | TRBJ1-2 | - | TRBV14 | TGTGCCAGCAGCCACCTCGGACTGATTAACTATGGCTACACCTTC | CASSHLGLINYGYTF
TRBD2 | TRBJ2-2 | - | TRBV2 | TGTGCCAGCAGCCTGACTAGCGCTGAAACCGGGGAGCTGTTTTTT | CASSLTSAETGELFF
- | TRBJ1-1 | - | TRBV5-1 | TGCGCCAGCAGCTTCTTAGGCGGGAACACTGAAGCTTTCTTT | CASSFLGGNTEAFF
- | TRBJ1-1 | - | TRBV4-2 | TGTGCCAGCAGCCAAGCCCTGGGGCAGGGCTGGACTGAAGCTTTCTTT | CASSQALGQGWTEAFF
- | TRBJ1-1 | - | TRBV5-1 | TGCGCCAGCAGCTTGGCCGGGGGTGACACTGAAGCTTTCTTT | CASSLAGGDTEAFF
- | TRBJ2-5 | - | TRBV7-6 | TGTGCCAGCAGCTTAGGGTGGGGAGCAAAAGAGACCCAGTACTTC | CASSLGWGAKETQYF
- | TRBJ1-2 | - | TRBV15 | TGTGCCACCAGCAGAGATCGGGGGGACAACTATGGCTACACCTTC | CATSRDRGDNYGYTF
- | TRBJ2-3 | - | TRBV9 | TGTGCCAGCAGCCCCGGGGGGCGGGGAGATACGCAGTATTTT | CASSPGGRGDTQYF
- | TRBJ1-2 | - | TRBV5-6 | TGTGCCAGCAGGGTGAGAGGGGGGGACTATGGCTACACCTTC | CASRVRGGDYGYTF
- | TRBJ2-3 | - | TRBV7-2 | TGTGCCAGCAGTAGGAAGGCTAGTACTGCTACGCAGTATTTT | CASSRKASTATQYF
- | TRBJ2-7 | - | TRBV10-3 | TGTGCCATCGGAGAGGCCCCCTACGAGCAGTACTTC | CAIGEAPYEQYF
- | TRBJ1-2 | - | TRBV7-9 | TGTGCCAGCAGCTTGGAGGTCTTCCAGGGCTACACCTTC | CASSLEVFQGYTF
TRBD1 | TRBJ1-6 | - | TRBV7-2 | TGTGCCAGCAGCTTACCCGACAGGGGCTATTCACCCCTCCACTTT | CASSLPDRGYSPLHF
- | TRBJ1-1 | - | TRBV4-1 | TGCGCCAGCAGCCCCTTAGCGGAGCCGAACACTGAAGCTTTCTTT | CASSPLAEPNTEAFF
- | TRBJ1-1 | few | TRBV19 | TGTGCCAGTAAAAACCTAAAATCGGGGGTGACGAACACTGAAGCTTTCTTT | CASKNLKSGVTNTEAFF
TRBD2 | TRBJ2-2 | - | TRBV11-3 | TGTGCCAGCAGCACCCTAGCGGGGGGATCCGGGGAGCTGTTTTTT | CASSTLAGGSGELFF
- | TRBJ1-3 | - | TRBV6-5 | TGTGCCAGCAGTTACTTCGCTGGAAACACCATATATTTT | CASSYFAGNTIYF
TRBD2 | TRBJ2-3 | - | TRBV5-1 | TGCGCCAGCAGCTTGGTAATTGTCCCGGGAGGGGGTCCAGATACGCAGTATTTT | CASSLVIVPGGGPDTQYF
TRBD1 | TRBJ1-3 | - | TRBV28 | TGTGCCAGCAGTTCAATAACCAAGGGGGCCAACACCATATATTTT | CASSSITKGANTIYF
TRBD2 | TRBJ2-7 | - | TRBV18 | TGTGCCAGCTCACAATTAGCGGGAGGAAGCTACGAGCAGTACTTC | CASSQLAGGSYEQYF
TRBD2 | TRBJ2-2 | - | TRBV5-1 | TGCGCCAGCACCGGGACTAGCGGGAGTTTAAACACCGGGGAGCTGTTTTTT | CASTGTSGSLNTGELFF
- | TRBJ2-7 | - | TRBV2 | TGTGCCAGCAGTCTCCTAGGTGCCTACGAGCAGTACTTC | CASSLLGAYEQYF
- | TRBJ1-4 | - | TRBV29-1 | TGCAGCGTGGGGGCAACGGGTTCTGAAAAACTGTTTTTT | CSVGATGSEKLFF
TRBD1 | TRBJ2-7 | - | TRBV20-1 | TGCAGTGCCCAGGGGGCAGCAGCTCAGTACTTC | CSAQGAAAQYF
- | TRBJ1-2 | - | TRBV3-1/TRBV3-2 | TGTGCCAGCAGCCAAGGAAGGAACAGATTCTATGGCTACACCTTC | CASSQGRNRFYGYTF
- | TRBJ2-3 | - | TRBV6-1 | TGTGCCAGCAGTGAATTCCGACTTAATACGCAGTATTTT | CASSEFRLNTQYF
TRBD2 | TRBJ2-2 | - | TRBV5-1 | TGCGCCAGCAGCTTGGGACTAGCGGGAGTTCACGGGGAGCTGTTTTTT | CASSLGLAGVHGELFF
- | TRBJ1-1 | - | TRBV15 | TGTGCCACCAGCACTCCCCGGGGAGTTAGCACTGAAGCTTTCTTT | CATSTPRGVSTEAFF
- | TRBJ2-1 | - | TRBV9 | TGTGCCAGCAGCGTAGTTACAACATACAATGAGCAGTTCTTC | CASSVVTTYNEQFF
- | TRBJ1-3 | - | TRBV28 | TGTGCCAGCAGTTTAGGCCTCTCCTCTGGAAACACCATATATTTT | CASSLGLSSGNTIYF
- | TRBJ1-1 | - | TRBV6-6 | TGTGCCAGCAGTTACAGGGGGAACACTGAAGCTTTCTTT | CASSYRGNTEAFF
- | TRBJ1-1 | - | TRBV2 | TGTGCCAGCACCCAAGGGAGGGGGGAAGCTTTCTTT | CASTQGRGEAFF
- | TRBJ1-1 | - | TRBV29-1 | TGCAGCGTTGATCCTACAGGGACCACTGAAGCTTTCTTT | CSVDPTGTTEAFF
- | TRBJ1-6 | - | TRBV2 | TGTGCCAGCAGGGGCGGGGGGACTTCACCCCTCCACTTT | CASRGGGTSPLHF
- | TRBJ1-2 | - | TRBV2 | TGTGCCAGCAGTGAACGGGGGTATGGCTACACCTTC | CASSERGYGYTF
- | TRBJ1-1 | - | TRBV15 | TGTGCCACCAGCAGGCATGGGGCTATCACTGAAGCTTTCTTT | CATSRHGAITEAFF
- | TRBJ1-1 | - | TRBV21-1 | TGTGCCAGCAGCAACCTAGGACAGGGTGGCACTGAAGCTTTCTTT | CASSNLGQGGTEAFF